The clone carrying this T cell receptor beta chain came up a few times. Germline lookup yields CDR1 SGHAT and CDR2 FQNNGV. Trimming cost V 6 bases and J 8 bases, with 13 bases left between them. The CDR3 length is 13 residues. These data belong to a study of T cell repertoires in cytomegalovirus infection. About the study: It was the public TCR beta signatures that indicated both CMV infection and matching HLA type.

A single record per CDR3 protein comes from TCRdb applying MiXCR to the reads. The table shows about 530,000 distinct CDR3 sequences, with around 27% occurring only once. Input material: PBMCs. The clonotype comes from a human donor in good health (CMV status not recorded). Some clones in this sample may be carry-over from other donors' samples. V and J are TRBV11-2 and TRBJ1-4; D may be TRBD1 (6 bases). CDR3 sequence: CASRSGTIEKLFF. CDR3 nucleotides: TGTGCCAGCAGGAGTGGGACAATCGAAAAACTGTTTTTT.